Following are 5 T cell receptor beta chains from one sample sequenced in a study of regulatory T cells in long-lasting Graves disease. The TCR beta library used iRepertoire HTBI primers with Arm-PCR amplification of CDR3. TCRdb ran MiXCR on the multiplex PCR reads and lists one entry per CDR3 protein. The table includes approximately 400,000 distinct CDR3 sequences, less than 25% detected once. Time point described: persistent/refractory GD, antithyroid drugs over 5 years with positive TRAb. After RNA was extracted from PBMCs, the TCR library was made from it. The input for sequencing was peripheral blood mononuclear cells (PBMCs), taken when the disease was refractory, from a patient treated with antithyroid drugs. The receptors originated from a female donor with Graves disease.

For this clonotype: One base away lies a much larger clone, so this may be a sequencing read error. V and J are TRBV25-1 and TRBJ2-2; the match to TRBD1 covers 7 bases. The CDR3 spans 17 residues. Germline CDR1 and CDR2: MGHDK and SYGVNS. DNA for the CDR3: TGTGCCAGCAGTGAATACTACAGGGGAACGAAGACCGGGGAGCTGTTTTTT. Translated, it gives CASSEYYRGTKTGELFF.

A few counts support this clonotype. The chain couples TRBV20-1 to TRBJ2-1; D could derive from TRBD1 or TRBD2 (5 bases each). V was cut by 0 bases and J by 7 bases, with 13 bases left in between. The CDR3 is 14 amino acids. Germline CDR1 DFQATT, CDR2 SNEGSKA (reference sequence). The CDR3 protein is CSARDLQGPNEQFF. The CDR3, as DNA: TGCAGTGCTAGAGATCTGCAGGGACCGAATGAGCAGTTCTTC.

The rearrangement joins TRBV20-1 to TRBJ2-1, with D possibly called TRBD1 or TRBD2 (5 bases each). V lost 7 bases and J 1 base, leaving 8 bases between the germline ends. Germline CDR1 is DFQATT and CDR2 is SNEGSKA (reference sequence). This CDR3 is built from 12 residues. The CDR3 region is CSGGGSYNEQFF. CDR3 bases: TGCAGTGGGGGCGGGTCCTACAATGAGCAGTTCTTC.

This sequence joins TRBV19 and TRBJ1-1; TRBD1 matches 7 bases. V shed 9 bases, J shed 0 bases, and the junction held 4 bases outside the gene matches. Germline V lookup: CDR1 LNHDA, CDR2 SQIVND (reference sequence). The CDR3 is made up of 13 amino acids. Here the CDR3 reads CASLGQLNTEAFF. The CDR3, as DNA: TGTGCCAGCCTGGGACAGCTGAACACTGAAGCTTTCTTT.

The chain carries TRBV19 and TRBJ2-7, with a weak D call TRBD2 (5 bases). The V gene lost 3 bases and the J gene lost 7 bases, with 16 bases spanning the gap. Per germline, CDR1 LNHDA and CDR2 SQIVND (reference sequence). CDR3 length: 14 residues. The CDR3, as DNA: TGTGCCAGTAGTATTGGGAAACAACGAGGGGAGCAGTACTTC. It is translated as CASSIGKQRGEQYF.